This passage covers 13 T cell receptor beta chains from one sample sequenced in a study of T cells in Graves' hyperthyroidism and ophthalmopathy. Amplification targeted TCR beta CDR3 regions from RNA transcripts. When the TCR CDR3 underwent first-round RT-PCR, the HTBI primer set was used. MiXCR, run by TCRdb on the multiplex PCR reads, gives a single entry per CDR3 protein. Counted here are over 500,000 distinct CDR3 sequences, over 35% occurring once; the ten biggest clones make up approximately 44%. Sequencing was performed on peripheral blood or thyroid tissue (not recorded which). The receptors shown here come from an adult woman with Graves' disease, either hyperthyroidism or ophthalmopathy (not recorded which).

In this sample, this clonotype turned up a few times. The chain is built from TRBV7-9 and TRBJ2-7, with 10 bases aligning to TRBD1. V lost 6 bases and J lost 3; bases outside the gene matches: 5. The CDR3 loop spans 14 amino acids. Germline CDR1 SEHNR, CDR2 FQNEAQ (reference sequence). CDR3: CASRTGTGVYEQYF. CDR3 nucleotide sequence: TGTGCCAGCAGGACCGGGACAGGGGTCTACGAGCAGTACTTC.

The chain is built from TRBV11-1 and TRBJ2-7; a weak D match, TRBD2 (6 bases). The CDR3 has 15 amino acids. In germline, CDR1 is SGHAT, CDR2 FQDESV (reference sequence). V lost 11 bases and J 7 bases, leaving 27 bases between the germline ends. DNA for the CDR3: TGTGCCTGGACCCTTGCGGCGGGACGGGGCGGGGAGCAGTACTTC. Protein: CAWTLAAGRGGEQYF.

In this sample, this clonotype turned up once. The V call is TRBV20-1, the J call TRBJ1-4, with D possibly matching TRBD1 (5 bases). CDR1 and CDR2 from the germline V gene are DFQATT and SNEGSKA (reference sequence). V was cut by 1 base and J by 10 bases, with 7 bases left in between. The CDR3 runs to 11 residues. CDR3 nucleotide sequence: TGCAGTGCTAGAGGGGGGGGAAAACTGTTTTTT. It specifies CSARGGGKLFF.

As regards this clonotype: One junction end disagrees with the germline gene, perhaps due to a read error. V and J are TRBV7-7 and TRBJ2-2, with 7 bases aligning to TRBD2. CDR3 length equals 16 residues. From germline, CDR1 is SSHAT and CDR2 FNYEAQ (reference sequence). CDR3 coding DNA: TGTGCTAGCAGCCAGGCCGTAGCGGGGAACACCGGGGAGCTGTTTTTT. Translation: CASSQAVAGNTGELFF.

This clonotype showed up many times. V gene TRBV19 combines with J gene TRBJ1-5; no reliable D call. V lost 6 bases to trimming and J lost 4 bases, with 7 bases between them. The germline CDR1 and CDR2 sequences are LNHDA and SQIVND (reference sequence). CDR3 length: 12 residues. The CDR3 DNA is TGTGCCAGTAGCCTAAATAATCAGCCCCAGCATTTT. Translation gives CASSLNNQPQHF.

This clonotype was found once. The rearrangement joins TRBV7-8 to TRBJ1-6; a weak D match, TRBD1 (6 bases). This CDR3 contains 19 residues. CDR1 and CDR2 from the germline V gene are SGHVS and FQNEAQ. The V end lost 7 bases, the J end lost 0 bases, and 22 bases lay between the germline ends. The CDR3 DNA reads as TGTGCCAGCACCATAGTCCGGGACACCCTGAGCTCCTATAATTCACCCCTCCACTTT. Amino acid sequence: CASTIVRDTLSSYNSPLHF. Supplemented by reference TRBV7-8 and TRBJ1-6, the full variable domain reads GAGVSQSPRYKVAKRGQDVALRCDPISGHVSLFWYQQALGQGPEFLTYFQNEAQLDKSGLPSDRFFAERPEGSVSTLKIQRTQQEDSAVYLCASTIVRDTLSSYNSPLHFGNGTRLTVT.

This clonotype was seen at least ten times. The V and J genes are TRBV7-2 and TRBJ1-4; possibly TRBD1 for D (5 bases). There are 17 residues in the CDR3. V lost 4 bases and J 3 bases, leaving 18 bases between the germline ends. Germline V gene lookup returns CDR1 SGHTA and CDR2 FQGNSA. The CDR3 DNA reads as TGTGCCAGCAGCTCCGGACGGACACTTTCCGCTAATGAAAAACTGTTTTTT. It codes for CASSSGRTLSANEKLFF. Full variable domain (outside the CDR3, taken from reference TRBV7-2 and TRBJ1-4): GAGVSQSPSNKVTEKGKDVELRCDPISGHTALYWYRQSLGQGLEFLIYFQGNSAPDKSGLPSDRFSAERTGGSVSTLTIQRTQQEDSAVYLCASSSGRTLSANEKLFFGSGTQLSVL.

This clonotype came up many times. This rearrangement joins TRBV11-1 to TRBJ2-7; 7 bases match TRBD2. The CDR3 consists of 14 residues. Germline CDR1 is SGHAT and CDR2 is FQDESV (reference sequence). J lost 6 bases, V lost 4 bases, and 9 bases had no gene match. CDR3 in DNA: TGTGCCAGCAGCTCAAGACCGGGCGGGAGCGAGCAGTACTTC. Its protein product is CASSSRPGGSEQYF.

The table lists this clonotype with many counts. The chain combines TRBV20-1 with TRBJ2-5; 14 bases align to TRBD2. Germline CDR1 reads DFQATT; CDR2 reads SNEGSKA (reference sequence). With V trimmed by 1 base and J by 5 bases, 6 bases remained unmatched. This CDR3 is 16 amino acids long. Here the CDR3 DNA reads TGCAGTGCTAGAGCCCTCTGGACTAGCGGGAGGGAGACCCAGTACTTC. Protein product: CSARALWTSGRETQYF.

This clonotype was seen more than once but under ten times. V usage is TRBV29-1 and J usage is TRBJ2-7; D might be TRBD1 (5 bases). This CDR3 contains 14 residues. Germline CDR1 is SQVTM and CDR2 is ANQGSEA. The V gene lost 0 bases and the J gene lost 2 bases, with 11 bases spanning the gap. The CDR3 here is CSVEDPGAPYEQYF. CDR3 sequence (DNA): TGCAGCGTTGAAGATCCTGGGGCCCCCTACGAGCAGTACTTC.

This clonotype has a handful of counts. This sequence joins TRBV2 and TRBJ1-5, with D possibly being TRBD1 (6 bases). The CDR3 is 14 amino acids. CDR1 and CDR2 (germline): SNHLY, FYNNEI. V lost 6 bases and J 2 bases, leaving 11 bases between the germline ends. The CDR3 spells CASRSEGGNQPQHF. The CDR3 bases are TGTGCCAGCAGGTCCGAGGGGGGCAATCAGCCCCAGCATTTT.

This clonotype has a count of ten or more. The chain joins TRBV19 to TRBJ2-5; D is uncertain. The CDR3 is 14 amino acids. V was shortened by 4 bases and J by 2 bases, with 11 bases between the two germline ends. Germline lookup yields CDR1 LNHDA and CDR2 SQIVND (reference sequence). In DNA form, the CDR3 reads TGTGCCAGTAGTAACGGGCCAGGACAAGAGACCCAGTACTTC. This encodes CASSNGPGQETQYF.

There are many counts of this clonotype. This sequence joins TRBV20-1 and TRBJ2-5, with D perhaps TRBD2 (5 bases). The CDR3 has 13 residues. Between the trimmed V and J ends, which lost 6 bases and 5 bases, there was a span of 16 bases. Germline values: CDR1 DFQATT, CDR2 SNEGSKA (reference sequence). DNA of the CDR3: TGCAGTGCGCCCGCCCCGGGCGGGGAGACCCAGTACTTC. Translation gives CSAPAPGGETQYF.